This is a list of T cell receptor beta chains from one sample in a study of T cell changes during pregnancy in multiple sclerosis. TCRdb keeps only in-frame clones here, not all; method: immunoSEQ multiplex PCR. The sample holds 12,000 to 15,000 clones, 80% to 95% seen once. The sequenced sample was peripheral blood, obtained in the second trimester of pregnancy. These receptors all come from a female donor in good health, enrolled as a control in a pregnancy study. CDR3s leave out the opening cysteine and the closing phenylalanine or tryptophan. The D gene is left open where the match is weak.

CDR3 | V | D
ASSPGTYEQY | TRBV7-3 | NA
ASSPKGLAGYNEQF | TRBV4-1 | TRBD2
ASSPLGGGSYT | TRBV7-9 | NA
ASSFSRTGLGLSFSYEQY | TRBV5-1 | TRBD1
ASSSRQWQY | TRBV7-9 | NA
ASSLAPSNYEQY | TRBV5-1 | NA
ASSFAGGDNQPQH | TRBV5-1 | NA
ASSLTKGRNTIY | TRBV6-5 | NA
ASSGLAGSGANVLT | TRBV19 | TRBD2
ATSRVREEKLF | TRBV15 | NA
ASSHVRGGYYGYT | TRBV4-3 | NA
ASSYSQGSAKNIQY | TRBV6-5 | NA
ASSLDRVRDGYT | TRBV2 | TRBD1
ASSPRGSGNYEQY | TRBV9 | TRBD2
AISGNSPLH | TRBV10-3 | NA
SVISSGTSAITDTQY | TRBV29-1 | TRBD2
AISVDYGSQETQY | TRBV10-3 | NA
ATSRLAGRSTDTQY | TRBV15 | TRBD2
ASSEPGLVVKTQY | TRBV25-1 | NA
ASSQSSGGDYNEQF | TRBV4-3 | TRBD2
ASSLFLQGGYT | TRBV27 | NA
ASSQGTSAFSSTDTQY | TRBV4-2 | TRBD2
ASSPRDRGLDGYT | TRBV19 | TRBD1
ASSWRASHSYEQY | TRBV11-2 | NA
ASSLDLWDGRAEF | TRBV11-2 | TRBD2
ASSLEGQSGNTIY | TRBV7-9 | TRBD1
ASSLSFREGNGYT | TRBV7-9 | NA
ASSEVGRATEAF | TRBV6-1 | NA
AYNRETGNTIY | TRBV30 | NA
ASSSRGSQNIQY | TRBV28 | NA
ASTLRSGGVYNEQF | TRBV5-1 | TRBD2
ASSLGTSGGADTQY | TRBV7-2 | TRBD2
ASSPKQRGGDNEQF | TRBV13 | TRBD2